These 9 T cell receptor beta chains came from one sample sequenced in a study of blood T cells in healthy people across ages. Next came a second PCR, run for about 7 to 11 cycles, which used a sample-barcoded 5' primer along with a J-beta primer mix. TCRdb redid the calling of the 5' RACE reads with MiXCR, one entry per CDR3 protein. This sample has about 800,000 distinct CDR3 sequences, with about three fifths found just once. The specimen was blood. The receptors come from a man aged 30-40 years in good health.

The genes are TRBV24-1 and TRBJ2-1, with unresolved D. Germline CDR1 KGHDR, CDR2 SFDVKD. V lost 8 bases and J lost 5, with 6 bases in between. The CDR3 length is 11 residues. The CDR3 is CATTADNEQFF. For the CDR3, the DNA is TGTGCCACCACAGCAGACAATGAGCAGTTCTTC.

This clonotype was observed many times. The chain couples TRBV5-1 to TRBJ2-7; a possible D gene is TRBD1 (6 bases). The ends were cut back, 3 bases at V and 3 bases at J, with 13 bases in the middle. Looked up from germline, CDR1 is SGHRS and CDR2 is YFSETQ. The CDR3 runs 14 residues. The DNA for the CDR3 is TGCGCCAGCAGCTGGGGTTTGGACAGCTACGAGCAGTACTTC. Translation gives CASSWGLDSYEQYF. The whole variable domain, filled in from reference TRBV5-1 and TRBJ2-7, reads KAGVTQTPRYLIKTRGQQVTLSCSPISGHRSVSWYQQTPGQGLQFLFEYFSETQRNKGNFPGRFSGRQFSNSRSEMNVSTLELGDSALYLCASSWGLDSYEQYFGPGTRLTVT.

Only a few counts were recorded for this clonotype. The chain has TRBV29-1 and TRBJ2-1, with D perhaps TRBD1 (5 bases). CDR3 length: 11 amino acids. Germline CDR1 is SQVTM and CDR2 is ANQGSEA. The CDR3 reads CGWRQQNEQFF. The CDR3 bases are TGCGGTTGGAGACAGCAGAATGAGCAGTTCTTC.

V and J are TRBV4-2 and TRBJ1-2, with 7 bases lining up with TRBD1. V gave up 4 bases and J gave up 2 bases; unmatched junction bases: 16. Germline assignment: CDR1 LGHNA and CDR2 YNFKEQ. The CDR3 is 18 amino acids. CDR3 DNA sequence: TGTGCCAGCAGCCGGTCGGTGGTTCCGGGACAGACAAACTATGGCTACACCTTC. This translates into CASSRSVVPGQTNYGYTF.

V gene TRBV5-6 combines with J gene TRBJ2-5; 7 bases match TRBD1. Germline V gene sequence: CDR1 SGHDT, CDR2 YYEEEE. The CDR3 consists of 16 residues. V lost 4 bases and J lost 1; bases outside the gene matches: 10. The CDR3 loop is CASSLQGFAAQETQYF. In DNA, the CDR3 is TGTGCCAGCAGCCTACAGGGGTTCGCGGCCCAAGAGACCCAGTACTTC.

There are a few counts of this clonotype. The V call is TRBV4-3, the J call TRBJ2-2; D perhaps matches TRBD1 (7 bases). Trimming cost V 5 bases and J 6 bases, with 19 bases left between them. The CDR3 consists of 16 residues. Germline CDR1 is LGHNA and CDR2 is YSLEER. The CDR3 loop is CASSVLRGEWAGELFF. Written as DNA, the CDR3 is TGCGCCAGCAGCGTACTCAGGGGGGAATGGGCCGGGGAGCTGTTTTTT.

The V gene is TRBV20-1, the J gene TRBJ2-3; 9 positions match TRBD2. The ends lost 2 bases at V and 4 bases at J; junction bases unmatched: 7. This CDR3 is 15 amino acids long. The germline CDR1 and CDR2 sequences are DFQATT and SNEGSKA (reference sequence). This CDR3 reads CSARPNSGSPDTQYF. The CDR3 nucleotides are TGCAGTGCTAGACCTAATAGCGGGAGCCCAGATACGCAGTATTTT.

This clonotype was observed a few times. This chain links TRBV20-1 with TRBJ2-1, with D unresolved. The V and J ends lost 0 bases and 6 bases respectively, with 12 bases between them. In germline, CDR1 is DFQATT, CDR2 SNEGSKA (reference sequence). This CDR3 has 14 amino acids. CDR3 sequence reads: CSARDQKRLNEQFF. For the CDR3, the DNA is TGCAGTGCTAGAGATCAGAAGCGCCTCAATGAGCAGTTCTTC.

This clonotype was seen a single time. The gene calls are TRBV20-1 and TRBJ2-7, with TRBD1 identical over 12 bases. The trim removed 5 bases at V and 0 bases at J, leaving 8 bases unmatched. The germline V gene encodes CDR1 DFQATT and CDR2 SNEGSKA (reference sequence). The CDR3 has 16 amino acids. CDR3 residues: CSADRDRGLGSYEQYF. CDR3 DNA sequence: TGCAGTGCTGATCGGGACAGGGGGCTGGGCTCCTACGAGCAGTACTTC.